This T cell receptor beta chain emerged from a study of Tregs in tolerant kidney transplant recipients. Study overall: Recipients received nonmyeloablative bone marrow transplants from related graft donors, with transient mixed chimerism.

Method: immunoSEQ multiplex PCR; TCRdb's copy keeps in-frame clones and lacks some. In the table there are 90,000 to 120,000 clones, roughly 90% of which are singletons. Unstimulated regulatory T cells (CD4+CD25+CD127-), CD4+CD25- non-regulatory cells, CD4 and CD8 cells were FACS-sorted from thawed PBMCs. The study's findings and limits: The most relevant donor-specific Treg TCRbeta repertoire apparently came from expansion with activated donor B cells.

The sample holds one count of this clone. No antigen is known for it. CDR3 length equals 15 residues. Germline V lookup: CDR1 LNHDA, CDR2 SQIVND (reference sequence). Trimming took 6 bases from V and 0 from J, leaving 15 bases between them. The starting material was CD4+ T cells from blood, obtained before the transplant. This TCR came from a human donor who received a combined kidney and bone marrow transplant. This rearrangement joins TRBV19 to TRBJ2-7; TRBD1 is a possible D gene (6 bases). The CDR3 spells CASSQTGLSSYEQYF. The CDR3 DNA reads TGTGCCAGTAGCCAGACAGGACTGAGCTCCTACGAGCAGTACTTC.